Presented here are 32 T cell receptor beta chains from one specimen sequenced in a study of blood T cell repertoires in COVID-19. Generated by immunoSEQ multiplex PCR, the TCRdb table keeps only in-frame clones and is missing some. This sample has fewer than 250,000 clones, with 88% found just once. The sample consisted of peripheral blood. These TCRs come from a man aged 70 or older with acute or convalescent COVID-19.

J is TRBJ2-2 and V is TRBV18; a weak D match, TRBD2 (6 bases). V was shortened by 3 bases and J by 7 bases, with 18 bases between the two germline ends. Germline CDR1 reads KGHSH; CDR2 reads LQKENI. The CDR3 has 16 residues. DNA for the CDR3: TGTGCCAGCTCACCCGCCAACGGGAGTCCTAACGGGGAGCTGTTTTTT. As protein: CASSPANGSPNGELFF. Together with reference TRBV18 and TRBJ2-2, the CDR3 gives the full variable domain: NAGVMQNPRHLVRRRGQEARLRCSPMKGHSHVYWYRQLPEEGLKFMVYLQKENIIDESGMPKERFSAEFPKEGPSILRIQQVVRGDSAAYFCASSPANGSPNGELFFGEGSRLTVL.

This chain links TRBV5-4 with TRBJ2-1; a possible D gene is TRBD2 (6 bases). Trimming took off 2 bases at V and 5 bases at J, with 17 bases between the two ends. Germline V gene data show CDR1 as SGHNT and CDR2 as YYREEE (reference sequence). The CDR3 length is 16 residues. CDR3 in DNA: TGTGCCAGCAGCTTAGATATTAGCGGCAAAAACAATGAGCAGTTCTTC. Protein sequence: CASSLDISGKNNEQFF.

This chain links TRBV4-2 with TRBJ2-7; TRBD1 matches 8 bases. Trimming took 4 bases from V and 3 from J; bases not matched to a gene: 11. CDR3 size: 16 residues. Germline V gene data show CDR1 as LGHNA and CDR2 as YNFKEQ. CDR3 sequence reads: CASSLSFGGQGYEQYF. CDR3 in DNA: TGTGCCAGCAGCCTGTCATTTGGAGGACAGGGCTACGAGCAGTACTTC.

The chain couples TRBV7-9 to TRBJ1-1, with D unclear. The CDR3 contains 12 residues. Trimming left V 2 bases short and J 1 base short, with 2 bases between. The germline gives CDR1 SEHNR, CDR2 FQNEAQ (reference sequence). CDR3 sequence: CASSLQNTEAFF. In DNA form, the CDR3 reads TGTGCCAGCAGCTTACAGAACACTGAAGCTTTCTTT.

Here the CDR3 reads CASSQDNPSRGRSNQPQHF. The CDR3 region has the DNA TGTGCCAGCAGCCAAGATAACCCATCCAGGGGACGAAGCAATCAGCCCCAGCATTTT. This chain connects TRBV4-2 to TRBJ1-5; weak D call: TRBD1 (6 bases). Germline assignment: CDR1 LGHNA and CDR2 YNFKEQ. The CDR3 has 19 residues. V lost 0 bases and J 1 base, leaving 19 bases between the germline ends.

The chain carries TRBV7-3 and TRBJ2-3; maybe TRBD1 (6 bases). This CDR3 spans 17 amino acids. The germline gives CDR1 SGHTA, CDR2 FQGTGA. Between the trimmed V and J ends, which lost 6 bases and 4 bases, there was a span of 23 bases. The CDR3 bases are TGTGCCAGCAGGAAGGGAATGGGCAGGGGAGATTCAGATACGCAGTATTTT. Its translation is CASRKGMGRGDSDTQYF.

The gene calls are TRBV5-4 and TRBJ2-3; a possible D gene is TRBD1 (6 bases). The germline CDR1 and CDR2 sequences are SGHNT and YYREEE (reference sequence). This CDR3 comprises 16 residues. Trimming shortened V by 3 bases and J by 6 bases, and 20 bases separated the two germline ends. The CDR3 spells CASSSWGRQDGDTQYF. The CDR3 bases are TGTGCCAGCAGCTCATGGGGGAGACAGGACGGGGATACGCAGTATTTT.

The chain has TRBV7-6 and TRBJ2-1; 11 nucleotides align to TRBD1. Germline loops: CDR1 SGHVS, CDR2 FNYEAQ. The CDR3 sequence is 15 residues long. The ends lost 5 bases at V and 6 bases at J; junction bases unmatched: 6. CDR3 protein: CASSGRTGGGNEQFF. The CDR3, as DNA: TGTGCCAGCAGCGGTCGGACAGGGGGCGGCAATGAGCAGTTCTTC.

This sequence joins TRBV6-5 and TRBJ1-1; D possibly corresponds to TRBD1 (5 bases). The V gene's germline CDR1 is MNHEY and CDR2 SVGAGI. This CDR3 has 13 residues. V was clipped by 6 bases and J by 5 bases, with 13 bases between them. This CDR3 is CASSQAGGTEAFF. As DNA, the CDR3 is TGTGCCAGCAGCCAAGCGGGGGGGACTGAAGCTTTCTTT.

The CDR3 nucleotides read TGTGCCAGCCACCGGGGGGTGGGTTCACCCCTCCACTTT. It specifies CASHRGVGSPLHF. V is TRBV3-1 (or the pseudogene TRBV3-2) and J is TRBJ1-6; D is perhaps TRBD1 (5 bases). This CDR3 comprises 13 residues. Germline assignment: CDR1 LGHDT and CDR2 YNNKEL (reference sequence). The germline V and J ends were trimmed by 8 bases and 9 bases, with 14 bases remaining between them.

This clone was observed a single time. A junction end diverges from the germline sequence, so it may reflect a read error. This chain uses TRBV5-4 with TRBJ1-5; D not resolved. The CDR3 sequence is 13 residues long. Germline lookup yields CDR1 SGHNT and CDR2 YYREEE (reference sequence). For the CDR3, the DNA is TGTGCCAGCAGCTTGGATAGCGATCAGCCCCAGCATTTT. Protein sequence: CASSLDSDQPQHF.

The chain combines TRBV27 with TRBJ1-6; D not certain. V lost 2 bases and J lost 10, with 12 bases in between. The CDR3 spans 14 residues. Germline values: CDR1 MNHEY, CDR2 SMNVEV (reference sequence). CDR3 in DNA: TGTGCCAGCAGTTTAAGCCGGGGAGGGTCACCCCTCCACTTT. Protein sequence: CASSLSRGGSPLHF.

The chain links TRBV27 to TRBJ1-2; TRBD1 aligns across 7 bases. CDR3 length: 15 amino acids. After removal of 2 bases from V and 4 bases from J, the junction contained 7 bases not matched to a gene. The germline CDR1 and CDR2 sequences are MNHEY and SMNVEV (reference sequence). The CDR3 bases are TGTGCCAGCAGTTTACGACAGGGTTTTGTCTATGGCTACACCTTC. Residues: CASSLRQGFVYGYTF.

The CDR3 DNA reads TGTGCCACATCTTCGGGGGCTGAAGCTTTCTTT. As protein: CATSSGAEAFF. This chain connects TRBV6-5 to TRBJ1-1, with a weak D call TRBD1 (5 bases). CDR3 length equals 11 residues. The ends were cut back, 10 bases at V and 6 bases at J, with 12 bases in the middle. Germline-derived CDR1 and CDR2 are MNHEY and SVGAGI.

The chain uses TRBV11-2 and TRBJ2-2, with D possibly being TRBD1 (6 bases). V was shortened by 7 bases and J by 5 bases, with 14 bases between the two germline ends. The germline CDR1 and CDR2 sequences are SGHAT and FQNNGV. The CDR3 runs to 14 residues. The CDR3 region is CASKDSRLTGELFF. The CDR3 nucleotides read TGTGCCAGCAAGGACAGCCGATTAACCGGGGAGCTGTTTTTT.

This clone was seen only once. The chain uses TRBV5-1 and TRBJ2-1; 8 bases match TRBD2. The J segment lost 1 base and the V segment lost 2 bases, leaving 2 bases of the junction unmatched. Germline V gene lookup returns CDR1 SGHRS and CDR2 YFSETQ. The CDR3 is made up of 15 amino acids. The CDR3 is CASSLLAASYNEQFF. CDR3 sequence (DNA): TGCGCCAGCAGCTTACTAGCGGCTTCCTACAATGAGCAGTTCTTC.

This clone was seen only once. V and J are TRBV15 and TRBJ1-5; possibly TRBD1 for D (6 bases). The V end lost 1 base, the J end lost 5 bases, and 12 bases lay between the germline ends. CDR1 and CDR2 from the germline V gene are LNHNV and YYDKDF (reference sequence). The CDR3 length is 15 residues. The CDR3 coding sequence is TGTGCCACCAGCAGAGTAGCAGGGGTGGATCAGCCCCAGCATTTT. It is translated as CATSRVAGVDQPQHF.

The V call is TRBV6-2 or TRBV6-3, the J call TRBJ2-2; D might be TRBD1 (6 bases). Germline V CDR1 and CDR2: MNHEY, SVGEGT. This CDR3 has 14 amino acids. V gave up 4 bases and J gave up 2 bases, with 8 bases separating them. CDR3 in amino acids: CASSWGHNTGELFF. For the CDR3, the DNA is TGTGCCAGCAGTTGGGGGCATAACACCGGGGAGCTGTTTTTT.

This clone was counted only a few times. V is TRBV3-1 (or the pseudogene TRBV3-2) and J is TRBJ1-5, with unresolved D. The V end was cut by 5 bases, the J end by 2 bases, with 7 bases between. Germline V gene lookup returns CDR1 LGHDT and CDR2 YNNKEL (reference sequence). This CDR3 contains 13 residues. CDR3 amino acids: CASSSVGNQPQHF. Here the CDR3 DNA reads TGTGCCAGCAGCTCGGTGGGCAATCAGCCCCAGCATTTT.

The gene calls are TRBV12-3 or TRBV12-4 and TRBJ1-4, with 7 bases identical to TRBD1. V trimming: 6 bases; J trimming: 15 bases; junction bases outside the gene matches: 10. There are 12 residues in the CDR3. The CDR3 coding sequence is TGTGCCAGCAGCCGACCCCAGGGGGTTTTGTTTTTT. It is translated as CASSRPQGVLFF.

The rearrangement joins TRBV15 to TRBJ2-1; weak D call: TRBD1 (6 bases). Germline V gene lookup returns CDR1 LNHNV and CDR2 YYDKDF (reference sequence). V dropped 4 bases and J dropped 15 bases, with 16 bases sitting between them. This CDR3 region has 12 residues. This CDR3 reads CATSILGAGPFF. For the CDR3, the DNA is TGTGCCACCAGCATCCTGGGGGCCGGACCGTTCTTC.

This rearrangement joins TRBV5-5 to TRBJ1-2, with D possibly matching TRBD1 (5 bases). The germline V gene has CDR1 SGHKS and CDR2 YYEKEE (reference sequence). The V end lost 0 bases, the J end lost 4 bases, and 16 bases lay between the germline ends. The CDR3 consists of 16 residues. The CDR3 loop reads CASSLEDFDSLYGYTF. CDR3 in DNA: TGTGCCAGCAGCTTGGAAGATTTTGACAGCCTCTATGGCTACACCTTC.

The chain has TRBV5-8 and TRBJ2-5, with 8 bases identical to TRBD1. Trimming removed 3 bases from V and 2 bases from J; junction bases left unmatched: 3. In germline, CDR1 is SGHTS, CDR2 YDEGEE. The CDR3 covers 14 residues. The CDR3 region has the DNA TGTGCCAGCAGCTGGGGACAGGTACAAGAGACCCAGTACTTC. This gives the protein CASSWGQVQETQYF.

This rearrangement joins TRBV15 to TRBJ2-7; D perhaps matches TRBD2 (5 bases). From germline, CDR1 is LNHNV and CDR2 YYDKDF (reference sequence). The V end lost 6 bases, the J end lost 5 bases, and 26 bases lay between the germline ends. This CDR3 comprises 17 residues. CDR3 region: CATRNDPVVLGEHEQYF. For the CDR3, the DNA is TGTGCCACCAGAAACGACCCGGTTGTCCTGGGAGAGCACGAGCAGTACTTC. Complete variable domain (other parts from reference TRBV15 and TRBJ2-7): DAMVIQNPRYQVTQFGKPVTLSCSQTLNHNVMYWYQQKSSQAPKLLFHYYDKDFNNEADTPDNFQSRRPNTSFCFLDIRSPGLGDTAMYLCATRNDPVVLGEHEQYFGPGTRLTVT.

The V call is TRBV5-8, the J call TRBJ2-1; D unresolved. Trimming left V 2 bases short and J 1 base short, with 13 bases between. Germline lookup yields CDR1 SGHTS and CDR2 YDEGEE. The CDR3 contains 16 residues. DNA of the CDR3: TGTGCCAGCAGCTTTACGCGCGTGCTGTCCTACAATGAGCAGTTCTTC. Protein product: CASSFTRVLSYNEQFF.

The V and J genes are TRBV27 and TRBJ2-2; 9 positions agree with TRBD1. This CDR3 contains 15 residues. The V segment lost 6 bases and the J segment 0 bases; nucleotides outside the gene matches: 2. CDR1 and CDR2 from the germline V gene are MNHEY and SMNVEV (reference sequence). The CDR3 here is CASSRDRANTGELFF. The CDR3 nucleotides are TGTGCCAGCAGCCGGGACAGGGCGAACACCGGGGAGCTGTTTTTT.

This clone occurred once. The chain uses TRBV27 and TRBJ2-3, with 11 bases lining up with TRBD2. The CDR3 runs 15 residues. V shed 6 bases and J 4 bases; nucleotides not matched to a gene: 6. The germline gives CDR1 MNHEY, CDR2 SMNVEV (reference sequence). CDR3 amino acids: CASSYTSGRADTQYF. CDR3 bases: TGTGCCAGCAGCTATACTAGCGGGAGAGCAGATACGCAGTATTTT.

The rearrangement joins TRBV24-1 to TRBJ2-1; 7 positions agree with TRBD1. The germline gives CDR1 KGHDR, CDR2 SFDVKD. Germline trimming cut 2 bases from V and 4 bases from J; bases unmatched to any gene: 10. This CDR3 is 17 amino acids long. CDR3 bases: TGTGCCACCAGTGATTCACAGGGGTTTAGCTATTACAATGAGCAGTTCTTC. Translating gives CATSDSQGFSYYNEQFF.

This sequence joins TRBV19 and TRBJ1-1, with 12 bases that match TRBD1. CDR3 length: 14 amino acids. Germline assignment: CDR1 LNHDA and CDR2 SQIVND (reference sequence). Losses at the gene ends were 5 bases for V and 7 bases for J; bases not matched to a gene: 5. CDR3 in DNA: TGTGCCAGTAGTCGGGGACAGGGGGCAGATGAAGCTTTCTTT. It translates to CASSRGQGADEAFF.

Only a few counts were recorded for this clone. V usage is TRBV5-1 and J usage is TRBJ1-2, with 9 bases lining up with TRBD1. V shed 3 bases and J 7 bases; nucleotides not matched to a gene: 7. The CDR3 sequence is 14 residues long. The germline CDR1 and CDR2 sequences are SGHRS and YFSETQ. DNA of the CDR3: TGCGCCAGCAGCTGGGGACAGGGTGATGGTGGCTACACCTTC. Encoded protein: CASSWGQGDGGYTF. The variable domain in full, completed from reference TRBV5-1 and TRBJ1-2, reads KAGVTQTPRYLIKTRGQQVTLSCSPISGHRSVSWYQQTPGQGLQFLFEYFSETQRNKGNFPGRFSGRQFSNSRSEMNVSTLELGDSALYLCASSWGQGDGGYTFGSGTRLTVV.

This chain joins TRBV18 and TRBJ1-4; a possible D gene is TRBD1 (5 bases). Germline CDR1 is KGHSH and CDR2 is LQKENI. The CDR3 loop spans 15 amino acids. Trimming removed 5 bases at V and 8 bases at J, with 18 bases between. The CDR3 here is CASSSPLHGHEKLFF. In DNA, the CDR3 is TGTGCCAGCTCATCCCCCCTCCACGGACACGAAAAACTGTTTTTT.

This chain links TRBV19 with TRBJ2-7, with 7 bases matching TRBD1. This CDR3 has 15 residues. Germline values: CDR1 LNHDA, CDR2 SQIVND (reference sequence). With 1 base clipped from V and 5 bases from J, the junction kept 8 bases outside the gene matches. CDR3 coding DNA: TGTGCCAGTAGTATAGGTCCAGGGGGTAACGACGAGCAGTACTTC. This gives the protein CASSIGPGGNDEQYF. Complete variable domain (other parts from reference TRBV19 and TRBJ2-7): DGGITQSPKYLFRKEGQNVTLSCEQNLNHDAMYWYRQDPGQGLRLIYYSQIVNDFQKGDIAEGYSVSREKKESFPLTVTSAQKNPTAFYLCASSIGPGGNDEQYFGPGTRLTVT.